The T cell receptor (beta chain) under discussion was sequenced for a study of cytotoxic CD8 clonotypes in ibrutinib-treated CLL. With respect to this clone: One end of the junction does not line up with germline, which may come from a read error.

Data came from immunoSEQ multiplex PCR; TCRdb stores just in-frame clones and leaves some out. The table includes roughly 70,000 clones, around 81% detected once. The specimen was PBMCs, collected at disease progression, from a patient treated with ibrutinib. This receptor was obtained from a human donor with chronic lymphocytic leukemia.

CDR3 sequence: CASRMGSGNQPQHF. The CDR3 coding sequence is TGTGCAAGCAGGATGGGGTCGGGCAATCAGCCCCAGCATTTT. The chain couples TRBV27 to TRBJ1-5, with no clear D. This CDR3 has 14 amino acids. Germline V gives CDR1 MNHEY, CDR2 SMNVEV (reference sequence).